This record looks at one TCR beta chain sequence and its context. What it binds is not known. Two oligonucleotides, mixed equimolar, formed the beta constant-region primer covering TRBC1 and TRBC2. The ligated cDNA underwent four PCR rounds using SP2 and nested alpha and beta constant-region primers. An oligonucleotide with the SP2 primer and a 12-nucleotide UMI was ligated to the cDNA 3' end. TCRdb itself ran the UMI-ligation and nested PCR reads through MiXCR, one entry per CDR3 protein. The repertoire holds around 93,000 distinct CDR3 sequences, with 10% to 12% as singletons. The data stem from a study of naive and memory T cell subsets. The CDR3 spans 14 residues. Unmatched junction bases numbered 5, after V lost 6 bases and J lost 3 bases. The germline CDR1 and CDR2 sequences are KGHDR and SFDVKD. Overall study results and limits: Over 85% of naive TCR sequences appeared only once, unlike memory subsets. A few larger clonotypes appeared in naive repertoires, especially CD8, possibly memory cells re-expressing CD45RA.

This TCR came from a human donor in good health. The rearrangement links TRBV24-1 to TRBJ2-5, with 8 positions matching TRBD1. The sequenced sample consisted of naive CD4+ T cells from blood. Here the CDR3 DNA reads TGTGCCACCAGTCCCTCGGACAGGGAAGAGACCCAGTACTTC. Translation: CATSPSDREETQYF.